This TCR beta chain was documented in a study of beta chain features in type 1 diabetes. Study summary: Patients did not differ from healthy donors in age, gender or cell yield. General study findings and limits: PCR may have favored shorter templates equally in patients and controls. Patients showed naive, central memory and Treg TCRB repertoires that appeared more similar than those of healthy donors.

Expressed TCRB transcripts got sequenced, as all isolated RNA was reverse transcribed. The study sequenced naive, central memory and regulatory T cell samples to an average of around 3.4 million reads. Libraries were prepared by immunoSEQ multiplex PCR; TCRdb keeps only in-frame clonotypes and omits some of them. The table lists 200,000 to 250,000 clones, 13% to 15% of them singletons. The CDR3 has 15 residues. The germline V and J ends were trimmed by 0 bases and 0 bases, with 6 bases remaining between them. From germline, CDR1 is MNHNS and CDR2 SASEGT. A remark on this clone: What it recognizes is unknown.

The clonotype was recovered from a middle-aged woman in good health. The chain links TRBV6-1 to TRBJ1-3; no clear D gene. The sample consisted of naive CD4+ T cells from blood. CDR3 sequence reads: CASSEAGVSGNTIYF. The CDR3 region has the DNA TGTGCCAGCAGTGAAGCCGGGGTCTCTGGAAACACCATATATTTT.